This T cell receptor beta chain was found in a study of beta chain features in type 1 diabetes. There was one heparinised blood draw per donor, averaging about 116 mL. Using CD45RO/CCR7/CD25/CD127/CD95/CD27, CD4+ naive, central memory, regulatory and stem cell-like memory cells were sorted. Investigators reverse transcribed all isolated RNA, so they sequenced expressed TCRB transcripts. Sequencing used immunoSEQ multiplex PCR; TCRdb keeps in-frame clones, though not all of them. The sample consists of roughly 730,000 clones, roughly 13% of them appearing once. This clone came up a few times. Antigen specificity is unknown. The study's findings and limits: People with Type 1 diabetes carried modestly yet significantly shorter TCRB CDR3s in all four CD4+ subsets. The VDJ junctions of type 1 diabetes patients carried fewer insertions and more deletions. Compared to healthy donors, patients appeared to have naive, central memory and Treg TCRB repertoires that were more alike.

Looked up from germline, CDR1 is LNHDA and CDR2 is SQIVND (reference sequence). Trimming took off 5 bases at V and 2 bases at J, with 19 bases between the two ends. The CDR3 consists of 16 residues. Sequencing input: naive CD4+ T cells from blood. The TCR was taken from a man in his late teens or twenties with type 1 diabetes. This chain uses TRBV19 with TRBJ2-7; D is possibly TRBD1 or TRBD2 (5 bases each). This CDR3 reads CASSDPGADRTYEQYF. In DNA, the CDR3 is TGTGCCAGTAGTGACCCCGGGGCGGATCGTACCTACGAGCAGTACTTC.